These 21 T cell receptor beta chains came from one sample sequenced in a study of T cell responses to AZD1222 COVID-19 vaccine. Data came from immunoSEQ multiplex PCR; TCRdb stores just in-frame clones and leaves some out. This table has 150,000 to 160,000 clones, 85% to 90% appearing once. The source was peripheral blood, collected on day 0 of MenACWY control vaccination. These receptors originate from an adult in good health.

The chain is built from TRBV5-1 and TRBJ2-1; D perhaps matches TRBD1 (5 bases). Per the germline V gene, CDR1 is SGHRS and CDR2 is YFSETQ. The CDR3 is made up of 15 amino acids. The V and J ends lost 4 bases and 10 bases respectively, with 21 bases between them. The CDR3 nucleotides read TGCGCCAGCAGCCCGATAAATACAGGATTAAGAGAGCAGTTCTTC. This sequence encodes CASSPINTGLREQFF.

The table lists this clone with a count of one. The J gene is TRBJ2-7, the V gene TRBV6-1; TRBD1 matches at 7 bases. J gave up 6 bases and V 2 bases, and 7 bases lay outside the gene matches. In germline, CDR1 is MNHNS, CDR2 SASEGT. CDR3 length equals 14 residues. The CDR3 sequence: CASSEYRGPGEQYF. The CDR3 nucleotides are TGTGCCAGCAGTGAATACAGGGGCCCAGGCGAGCAGTACTTC.

In this sample, this clone turned up a few times. J is TRBJ2-1 and V is TRBV9; 8 positions agree with TRBD2. This CDR3 is built from 14 residues. V trimming: 5 bases; J trimming: 3 bases; junction bases outside the gene matches: 4. Per the germline V gene, CDR1 is SGDLS and CDR2 is YYNGEE. CDR3 protein: CASRPSGSYNEQFF. In DNA form, the CDR3 reads TGTGCCAGCAGGCCCAGCGGGAGCTACAATGAGCAGTTCTTC.

The chain is built from TRBV4-1 and TRBJ2-1; D may be TRBD2 (5 bases). Germline V gene data show CDR1 as MGHRA and CDR2 as YSYEKL. CDR3 length equals 17 residues. V lost 0 bases to trimming and J lost 2 bases, with 14 bases between them. CDR3 protein: CASSQERGQRTYNEQFF. CDR3 nucleotide sequence: TGCGCCAGCAGCCAAGAACGAGGGCAACGGACCTACAATGAGCAGTTCTTC.

The chain couples TRBV7-8 to TRBJ2-3; a weak D match, TRBD1 (5 bases). Germline loops: CDR1 SGHVS, CDR2 FQNEAQ. CDR3 length: 17 amino acids. The V and J ends lost 5 bases and 2 bases respectively, with 20 bases between them. DNA for the CDR3: TGTGCCAGCAGCCTAGGAAAAGGGGCTATCATCACAGATACGCAGTATTTT. Its translation is CASSLGKGAIITDTQYF.

The chain is built from TRBV18 and TRBJ2-7, with D possibly matching TRBD2 (5 bases). The CDR3 contains 14 residues. V was trimmed by 3 bases and J by 5 bases, leaving 14 bases between them. Germline-derived CDR1 and CDR2 are KGHSH and LQKENI. CDR3 DNA: TGTGCCAGCTCACCCGCCATACTCGGGGACGAGCAGTACTTC. Residues: CASSPAILGDEQYF.

The rearrangement joins TRBV6-6 to TRBJ1-5; D gene ambiguous. Trimming shortened V by 7 bases and J by 3 bases, and 13 bases separated the two germline ends. This CDR3 is built from 14 residues. Germline CDR1 MNHNY, CDR2 SVGAGI (reference sequence). The CDR3 DNA is TGTGCCAGCATCCGACCGGGAGACAATCAGCCCCAGCATTTT. Encoded protein: CASIRPGDNQPQHF.

The genes are TRBV6-2 or TRBV6-3 and TRBJ2-3; D is unresolved. The germline V and J ends were trimmed by 2 bases and 2 bases, with 8 bases remaining between them. Germline V gene data show CDR1 as MNHEY and CDR2 as SVGEGT. This CDR3 contains 14 residues. The CDR3 nucleotides read TGTGCCAGCAGTTACAGTTGGGACACAGATACGCAGTATTTT. Protein sequence: CASSYSWDTDTQYF.

The J gene is TRBJ1-2, the V gene TRBV27, with D uncertain. The CDR3 is 13 residues long. V gave up 5 bases and J gave up 8 bases, with 15 bases separating them. Germline CDR1 reads MNHEY; CDR2 reads SMNVEV (reference sequence). CDR3 in DNA: TGTGCCAGCAGTCCCCAAGGCCTGGGGGGCTACACCTTC. It encodes CASSPQGLGGYTF.

This clone occurred a few times. V and J are TRBV2 and TRBJ1-1; D is undetermined. Between the trimmed V and J ends, which lost 6 bases and 0 bases, there was a span of 8 bases. The CDR3 length is 13 residues. Germline CDR1 and CDR2: SNHLY and FYNNEI. The CDR3 here is CASRWTVNTEAFF. CDR3 sequence (DNA): TGTGCCAGCAGATGGACGGTGAACACTGAAGCTTTCTTT.

This chain links TRBV5-1 with TRBJ2-5; possible D gene TRBD2, 7 bases. V was cut by 4 bases and J by 1 base, with 17 bases left in between. This CDR3 is 16 amino acids long. Germline CDR1 reads SGHRS; CDR2 reads YFSETQ. In DNA, the CDR3 is TGCGCCAGCAGCCCTCAGGGGCGGGGGATCCAAGAGACCCAGTACTTC. Protein sequence: CASSPQGRGIQETQYF. The full variable domain, its missing parts supplied by reference TRBV5-1 and TRBJ2-5, is KAGVTQTPRYLIKTRGQQVTLSCSPISGHRSVSWYQQTPGQGLQFLFEYFSETQRNKGNFPGRFSGRQFSNSRSEMNVSTLELGDSALYLCASSPQGRGIQETQYFGPGTRLLVL.

The chain couples TRBV6-1 to TRBJ2-5, with D possibly matching TRBD1 (6 bases). The V end was cut by 2 bases, the J end by 6 bases, with 13 bases between. Germline CDR1 MNHNS, CDR2 SASEGT. CDR3 length equals 14 residues. In nucleotides, the CDR3 is TGTGCCAGCAGTGAAAGCCCAGGGGTGAAGACCCAGTACTTC. Translation: CASSESPGVKTQYF.

The chain couples TRBV7-2 to TRBJ1-5; unclear D gene. CDR1 is SGHTA and CDR2 is FQGNSA in the germline V gene. The CDR3 runs to 14 residues. The V and J ends lost 2 bases and 4 bases respectively, with 9 bases between them. The CDR3 DNA is TGTGCCAGCAGCTTACACCGGATTAATCAGCCCCAGCATTTT. It translates to CASSLHRINQPQHF.

This clone has just a few counts. The rearrangement uses TRBV4-3 and TRBJ1-2, with D uncertain. The CDR3 has 15 residues. Germline loops: CDR1 LGHNA, CDR2 YSLEER. V lost 0 bases and J lost 0, with 8 bases in between. DNA of the CDR3: TGCGCCAGCAGCCAAGAGTTCTATTCTAACTATGGCTACACCTTC. Protein sequence: CASSQEFYSNYGYTF.

This chain's CDR3 is CASSLITGGTTNEKLFF. The CDR3 DNA reads TGTGCCAGCAGCCTTATAACAGGGGGCACAACTAATGAAAAACTGTTTTTT. This sequence joins TRBV4-2 and TRBJ1-4; 9 bases fit TRBD1. CDR1 is LGHNA and CDR2 is YNFKEQ in the germline V gene. The CDR3 is 17 amino acids. J gave up 0 bases and V 4 bases, and 6 bases lay outside the gene matches.

The chain joins TRBV6-5 to TRBJ1-1, with no clear D. The germline V and J ends were trimmed by 0 bases and 7 bases, with 9 bases remaining between them. This CDR3 has 13 amino acids. In germline, CDR1 is MNHEY, CDR2 SVGAGI. The CDR3 reads CASSYSSGYEAFF. DNA of the CDR3: TGTGCCAGCAGTTACTCGAGTGGTTATGAAGCTTTCTTT.

In nucleotides, the CDR3 is TGTGCCAGCAGTTACTCGAACAATCAGCCCCAGCATTTT. This encodes CASSYSNNQPQHF. The chain has TRBV6-5 and TRBJ1-5; D is undetermined. V was trimmed by 0 bases and J by 3 bases, leaving 3 bases between them. Germline loops: CDR1 MNHEY, CDR2 SVGAGI. There are 13 residues in the CDR3.

V gene TRBV14 combines with J gene TRBJ1-6; D might be TRBD1 (5 bases). Per the germline V gene, CDR1 is SGHDN and CDR2 is FVKESK. V lost 4 bases and J lost 0, with 25 bases in between. The CDR3 has 21 amino acids. CDR3 coding DNA: TGTGCCAGCAGCCTAAGGGCCAGGGACGTATTCCGTGGCTCCTATAATTCACCCCTCCACTTT. Amino acids: CASSLRARDVFRGSYNSPLHF.

This clone was observed a few times. This chain uses TRBV7-9 with TRBJ1-4; possibly TRBD1 for D (5 bases). This CDR3 is 16 amino acids long. V was cut by 5 bases and J by 0 bases, with 13 bases left in between. CDR1 and CDR2 from the germline V gene are SEHNR and FQNEAQ (reference sequence). CDR3 bases: TGTGCCAGCAGCCCTTCAGGGACTGCAACTAATGAAAAACTGTTTTTT. Amino acid sequence: CASSPSGTATNEKLFF.

This rearrangement joins TRBV5-6 to TRBJ2-5, with no clear D. Germline V CDR1 and CDR2: SGHDT, YYEEEE. CDR3 size: 14 residues. V lost 0 bases to trimming and J lost 1 base, with 7 bases between them. CDR3: CASSLVAAQETQYF. CDR3 bases: TGTGCCAGCAGCTTGGTGGCAGCCCAAGAGACCCAGTACTTC.

The rearrangement joins TRBV6-1 to TRBJ2-7; 7 bases are a match to TRBD1. The CDR3 spans 17 residues. CDR1 is MNHNS, CDR2 SASEGT, per germline. The V segment lost 4 bases and the J segment 3 bases; nucleotides outside the gene matches: 15. The CDR3 nucleotides are TGTGCCAGCAGTGCCCTCTCTTGGACAGGCGCTAACTACGAGCAGTACGTC. Translation gives CASSALSWTGANYEQYV.